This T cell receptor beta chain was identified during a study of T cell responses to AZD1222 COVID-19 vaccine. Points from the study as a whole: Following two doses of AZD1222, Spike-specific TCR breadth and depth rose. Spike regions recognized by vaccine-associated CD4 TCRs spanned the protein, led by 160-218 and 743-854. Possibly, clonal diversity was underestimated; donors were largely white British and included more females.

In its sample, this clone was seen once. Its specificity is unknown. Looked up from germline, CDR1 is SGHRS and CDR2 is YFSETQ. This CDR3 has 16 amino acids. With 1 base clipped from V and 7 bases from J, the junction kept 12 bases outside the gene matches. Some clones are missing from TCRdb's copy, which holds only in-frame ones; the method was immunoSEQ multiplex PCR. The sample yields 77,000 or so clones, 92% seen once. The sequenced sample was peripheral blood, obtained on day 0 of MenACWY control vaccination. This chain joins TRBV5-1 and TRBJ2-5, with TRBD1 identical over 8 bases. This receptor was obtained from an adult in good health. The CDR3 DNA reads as TGCGCCAGCAGCTTGTTTGAGACAGGGGCGGCCCGGACCCAGTACTTC. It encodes CASSLFETGAARTQYF.